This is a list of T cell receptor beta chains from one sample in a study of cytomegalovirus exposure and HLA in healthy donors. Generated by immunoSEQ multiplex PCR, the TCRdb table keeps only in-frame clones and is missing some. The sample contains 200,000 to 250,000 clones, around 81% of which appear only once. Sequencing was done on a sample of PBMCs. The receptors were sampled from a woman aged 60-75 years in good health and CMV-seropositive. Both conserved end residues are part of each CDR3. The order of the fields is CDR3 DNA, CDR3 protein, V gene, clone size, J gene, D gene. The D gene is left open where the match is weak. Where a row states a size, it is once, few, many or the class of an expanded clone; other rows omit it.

CDR3 DNA: TGTGCCAGCAGCTTGGGGCTAGTCAACACCGGGGAGCTGTTTTTT; CDR3 protein: CASSLGLVNTGELFF; V gene: TRBV5-5; clone size: NA; J gene: TRBJ2-2; D gene: NA
CDR3 DNA: TGTGCCAGCAGTTCAGGGTGGGCAGATACGCAGTATTTT; CDR3 protein: CASSSGWADTQYF; V gene: TRBV28; clone size: NA; J gene: TRBJ2-3; D gene: NA
CDR3 DNA: TGTTCCAGCAGCAGAGGGCGGACAGCTGTTCGCTACGAGCAGTACTTC; CDR3 protein: CSSSRGRTAVRYEQYF; V gene: TRBV7-9; clone size: once; J gene: TRBJ2-7; D gene: NA
CDR3 DNA: TGTGCCAGCAGCGTACAGGTCACAGATACGCAGTATTTT; CDR3 protein: CASSVQVTDTQYF; V gene: TRBV5-6; clone size: NA; J gene: TRBJ2-3; D gene: NA
CDR3 DNA: TGTGCCAGCAGTCCGGACAGGGTGACTAATGAAAAACTGTTTTTT; CDR3 protein: CASSPDRVTNEKLFF; V gene: TRBV6-5; clone size: NA; J gene: TRBJ1-4; D gene: TRBD1
CDR3 DNA: TGTGCCAGTAGTCCAACTAGCGGGCTGAGCGGGATCGGGTACGAGCAGTACTTC; CDR3 protein: CASSPTSGLSGIGYEQYF; V gene: TRBV19; clone size: NA; J gene: TRBJ2-7; D gene: TRBD2
CDR3 DNA: TGTGCCAGTAGTATCCAGGGTATATACAATGAGCAGTTCTTC; CDR3 protein: CASSIQGIYNEQFF; V gene: TRBV19; clone size: NA; J gene: TRBJ2-1; D gene: NA
CDR3 DNA: TGTGCCATCTGGAGGGGGGGCGTCAGTAGGGGCTACACCTTC; CDR3 protein: CAIWRGGVSRGYTF; V gene: TRBV10-3; clone size: NA; J gene: TRBJ1-2; D gene: NA
CDR3 DNA: TGTGCCAGCAGTTTAAGGTACAGGGGGAAAGATACGCAGTATTTT; CDR3 protein: CASSLRYRGKDTQYF; V gene: TRBV28; clone size: NA; J gene: TRBJ2-3; D gene: TRBD1
CDR3 DNA: TGTGCCAGCAGTTTGGGTCGAGGAGGCGGGAGGGTCGGAGAGACCCAGTACTTC; CDR3 protein: CASSLGRGGGRVGETQYF; V gene: TRBV27; clone size: NA; J gene: TRBJ2-5; D gene: TRBD2
CDR3 DNA: TGTGCCAGCAGCGTAGACCTTCTCCGGGGCAATGAGCAGTTCTTC; CDR3 protein: CASSVDLLRGNEQFF; V gene: TRBV9; clone size: NA; J gene: TRBJ2-1; D gene: NA
CDR3 DNA: TGTGCCATCGGGGGGGACAGGGTGGGCTATGGCTACACCTTC; CDR3 protein: CAIGGDRVGYGYTF; V gene: TRBV10-3; clone size: NA; J gene: TRBJ1-2; D gene: TRBD1
CDR3 DNA: TGCGCCAGCACGACGGGAGGCTCGAACACCGGGGAGCTGTTTTTT; CDR3 protein: CASTTGGSNTGELFF; V gene: TRBV5-1; clone size: once; J gene: TRBJ2-2; D gene: TRBD2
CDR3 DNA: TGTGCCAGCAGTGTAAGGGGGTTGATGACTGAAGCTTTCTTT; CDR3 protein: CASSVRGLMTEAFF; V gene: TRBV6-1; clone size: NA; J gene: TRBJ1-1; D gene: NA
CDR3 DNA: TGTGCCAGCAGCTCCAGGACAGGGGGTGCCGAGCAGTACTTC; CDR3 protein: CASSSRTGGAEQYF; V gene: TRBV7-7; clone size: NA; J gene: TRBJ2-7; D gene: TRBD1
CDR3 DNA: TGTGCCAGCAGTTACATCCGGGAGTCTGGCACAGATACGCAGTATTTT; CDR3 protein: CASSYIRESGTDTQYF; V gene: TRBV6-5; clone size: NA; J gene: TRBJ2-3; D gene: NA
CDR3 DNA: TGTGCCAGCAGCTTAAGGCTAGCGGGAGTCGGCGAGCAGTTCTTC; CDR3 protein: CASSLRLAGVGEQFF; V gene: TRBV11-2; clone size: NA; J gene: TRBJ2-1; D gene: TRBD2
CDR3 DNA: TGCGCCAGCAGCTACGCGGGGAGCCCTGAAGCTTTCTTT; CDR3 protein: CASSYAGSPEAFF; V gene: TRBV5-1; clone size: NA; J gene: TRBJ1-1; D gene: NA
CDR3 DNA: TGTGCCAGCAGTACAGGGACCTTCGGAAACAATGAGCAGTTCTTC; CDR3 protein: CASSTGTFGNNEQFF; V gene: TRBV25-1; clone size: NA; J gene: TRBJ2-1; D gene: NA
CDR3 DNA: TGTGCCAGCAGTGAATATAGCCTGACAGATACGCAGTATTTT; CDR3 protein: CASSEYSLTDTQYF; V gene: TRBV25-1; clone size: NA; J gene: TRBJ2-3; D gene: NA
CDR3 DNA: TGTGCCAGCAGCCAATTCCAGGGGGCAAACATTCAGTACTTC; CDR3 protein: CASSQFQGANIQYF; V gene: TRBV4-2; clone size: NA; J gene: TRBJ2-4; D gene: TRBD1
CDR3 DNA: TGTGCCAGCAGCTTCTTAAAAGCCGGGACAGGGGGTAGCGGGGAGCTGTTTTTT; CDR3 protein: CASSFLKAGTGGSGELFF; V gene: TRBV7-9; clone size: NA; J gene: TRBJ2-2; D gene: TRBD1
CDR3 DNA: TGTGCCAGCAGCCACAGGGGGCGGGGTGAAAAACTGTTTTTT; CDR3 protein: CASSHRGRGEKLFF; V gene: TRBV27; clone size: NA; J gene: TRBJ1-4; D gene: TRBD1
CDR3 DNA: TGTGCCAGCAGTGAATATTGGGGGCCAGATACGCAGTATTTT; CDR3 protein: CASSEYWGPDTQYF; V gene: TRBV6-1; clone size: NA; J gene: TRBJ2-3; D gene: NA
CDR3 DNA: TGTGCCAGCAGTGAAGGGTTCGGGGCGGGAGTCTGGTACGAGCAGTACTTC; CDR3 protein: CASSEGFGAGVWYEQYF; V gene: TRBV6-1; clone size: NA; J gene: TRBJ2-7; D gene: TRBD2
CDR3 DNA: TGTGCCAGCAGCCAAGCATACAGGGCCACTGAAGCTTTCTTT; CDR3 protein: CASSQAYRATEAFF; V gene: TRBV7-9; clone size: NA; J gene: TRBJ1-1; D gene: NA
CDR3 DNA: TGCGCCAGCAGCTTTGCGGGAGTGGATGAGCAGTTCTTC; CDR3 protein: CASSFAGVDEQFF; V gene: TRBV5-1; clone size: NA; J gene: TRBJ2-1; D gene: TRBD2
CDR3 DNA: TGCAGCGTGGGAGGGACTAGCGGGTTGAATGAGCAGTTCTTC; CDR3 protein: CSVGGTSGLNEQFF; V gene: TRBV29-1; clone size: once; J gene: TRBJ2-1; D gene: TRBD2
CDR3 DNA: TGTGCCATCAGTGAGTCCACGGGGGCTGAAGCTTTCTTT; CDR3 protein: CAISESTGAEAFF; V gene: TRBV10-3; clone size: NA; J gene: TRBJ1-1; D gene: NA